A selection of T cell receptor beta chains follows, all from one sample in a study of OX40 agonist ivuxolimab in advanced cancers. This table comes from immunoSEQ multiplex PCR, and its TCRdb copy is limited to in-frame clones, with some not included. The sample holds tens of thousands of clones; 94% are singletons and the top ten take roughly 12%. The specimen comprised CD4+ or CD8+ T cells sorted from blood, sampled in a trial of the OX40 agonist ivuxolimab. These receptor sequences come from an adult with an advanced solid tumor such as melanoma, head and neck, liver or kidney cancer. The CDR3 runs from the conserved cysteine through the conserved F or W. A D gene is named only where the DNA matches it firmly. Rows may omit the clone size; those that give it use once, few, many or a size class.

v_call	clone_size	j_call	d_call	cdr3_nt	cdr3_aa
TRBV5-1	.	TRBJ2-3	.	TGCGCCAGCAGCTTGGAGGGATTTACAGATACGCAGTATTTT	CASSLEGFTDTQYF
TRBV28	.	TRBJ2-7	.	TGTGCCAGCAGTTTATACGCCTTTCCGGCTTACGAGCAGTACTTC	CASSLYAFPAYEQYF
TRBV5-1	.	TRBJ2-7	TRBD1	TGCGCCAGCAGCGCGGGACAGGGATCCTACGAGCAGTACTTC	CASSAGQGSYEQYF
TRBV14	.	TRBJ1-1	.	TGTGCCAGCAGCTCATGGGGGGGTATGTTCGAAGCTTTCTTT	CASSSWGGMFEAFF
TRBV7-2	.	TRBJ2-3	TRBD2	TGTGCCAGCAGCTTACTCGGGACTAGCGGGAGGTCGCAGTATTTT	CASSLLGTSGRSQYF
TRBV6-1	.	TRBJ2-2	.	TGTGCCAGCAGCTCTAGCGCCAACACCGGGGAGCTGTTTTTT	CASSSSANTGELFF
TRBV20-1	.	TRBJ1-2	.	TGCAGTGACAGCTATGGCTACACCTTC	CSDSYGYTF
TRBV4-2	.	TRBJ2-7	.	TGTGCCAGCAGCCAAGAGGCTTCTCAGCGGAGCTCCTACGAGCAGTACTTC	CASSQEASQRSSYEQYF
TRBV9	.	TRBJ2-7	.	TGTGCCAGCAGCCACCTTGACAGCCCCTACGAGCAGTACTTC	CASSHLDSPYEQYF
TRBV30	.	TRBJ2-1	TRBD2	TGTGCCTGGAGTGTGGGGACTAGCGGGCGCTCCTACAATGAGCAGTTCTTC	CAWSVGTSGRSYNEQFF
TRBV4-1	.	TRBJ2-2	.	TGCGCCAGCAGCCAAGGGGGCTCGGTCACCGGGGAGCTGTTTTTT	CASSQGGSVTGELFF
TRBV5-5	.	TRBJ2-1	.	TGTGCCAGCAGCTTGGGGCAGGGTGGCGATGAGCAGTTCTTC	CASSLGQGGDEQFF
TRBV19	.	TRBJ1-1	.	TGTGCCAGTAGTCCCCGGGGGGGGGAGAACACTGAAGCTTTCTTT	CASSPRGGENTEAFF
TRBV7-6	.	TRBJ2-5	.	TGTGCCAGCAGCTGGACAGAAGAGACCCAGTACTTC	CASSWTEETQYF
TRBV19	.	TRBJ2-1	.	TGTGCCAGTAGTGGGAGGCCCTACAATGAGCAGTTCTTC	CASSGRPYNEQFF
TRBV27	once	TRBJ2-3	.	TGTGCCAGCAGTTTGCTCGGGGGCGCAGATACGCAGTATTTT	CASSLLGGADTQYF
TRBV27	.	TRBJ2-7	TRBD2	TGTGCCAGCAGTCTCCGGGGGGGCGAGCAGTACTTC	CASSLRGGEQYF
TRBV27	.	TRBJ2-7	.	TGTGCCAGCAGTTTAGGGACCGGAGAGGACCACGAGCAGTACTTC	CASSLGTGEDHEQYF
TRBV4-1	.	TRBJ2-7	TRBD1	TGCGCCAGCAGCCCGGGGACAGGTAACCCCTACGAGCAGTACTTC	CASSPGTGNPYEQYF
TRBV18	.	TRBJ2-1	.	TGTGCCAGCTCACCGACAGGGAGGAGCTCCTACAATGAGCAGTTCTTC	CASSPTGRSSYNEQFF
TRBV7-9	.	TRBJ2-5	.	TGTGCCAGCAGCTTAGTGTACGGGGGTACGGAGACCCAGTACTTC	CASSLVYGGTETQYF
TRBV5-1	once	TRBJ2-7	.	TGCGCCAGCAGCTTGGCGGGCTCCTACGAGCAGTACTTC	CASSLAGSYEQYF
TRBV9	once	TRBJ2-3	TRBD2	TGTGCCAGCAGCGTAGAGGATGGGACTAGCGGCCGCCGTGATACGCAGTATTTT	CASSVEDGTSGRRDTQYF
TRBV7-9	.	TRBJ1-1	.	TGTGCCAGCAGCCCTACACGTGAAGCTTTCTTT	CASSPTREAFF
TRBV27	.	TRBJ2-3	.	TGTGCCAGCAGTTACGGGGGAACAGATACGCAGTATTTT	CASSYGGTDTQYF
TRBV11-2	.	TRBJ2-2	.	TGTGCCAGCAGCGGGGGGGCTAACACCGGGGAGCTGTTTTTT	CASSGGANTGELFF
TRBV9	.	TRBJ1-3	.	TGTGCCAGCAGCGTTTTGGGGCACGGAAACACCATATATTTT	CASSVLGHGNTIYF
TRBV6-1	.	TRBJ1-5	.	TGTGCCTGCACGAGGTTTAATGATCAGCCCCAGCATTTT	CACTRFNDQPQHF
TRBV4-1	.	TRBJ2-7	.	TGCGCCAGCAGCCAAGCAGGGAGTCCCTACGAGCAGTACTTC	CASSQAGSPYEQYF
TRBV10-3	.	TRBJ2-1	TRBD2	TGTGCCATCAGTGATACTAGCGGGAGGCCAGATGGTCGGTTCTTC	CAISDTSGRPDGRFF
TRBV11-3	.	TRBJ2-5	.	TGTGCCAGCAGCTTCTCACTAGGGAACCAAGAGACCCAGTACTTC	CASSFSLGNQETQYF
TRBV11-2	.	TRBJ2-2	TRBD1	TGTGCCAGCAGGCCGGGACAGGGGAACACCGGGGAGCTGTTTTTT	CASRPGQGNTGELFF
TRBV5-1	.	TRBJ2-7	.	TGCGCCAGCAGCCTCTTACCGGGACTTCAGTCCTACGAGCAGTACTTC	CASSLLPGLQSYEQYF
TRBV27	.	TRBJ2-1	TRBD2	TGTGCCAGCAGTTTAGGGACTAGCGGGGGGAGCTCCTACAATGAGCAGTTCTTC	CASSLGTSGGSSYNEQFF
TRBV4-1	.	TRBJ2-3	TRBD2	TGCGCCAGCAGCCAAGAACTAGCGGGAGGGCCGGAAGATACGCAGTATTTT	CASSQELAGGPEDTQYF
TRBV5-4	.	TRBJ2-2	TRBD2	TGTGCCAGCAGCTTGAGGGGAGGGTTGGCGTGGGAGCTGTTTTTT	CASSLRGGLAWELFF
TRBV9	.	TRBJ2-7	TRBD1	TGTGCCAGCAGCGTCGGGACAGGGGGGCTCGACGAGCAGTACTTC	CASSVGTGGLDEQYF
TRBV7-8	.	TRBJ2-1	.	TGTGCCAGCAGCGCGACAATCAGCTCCTACAATGAGCAGTTCTTC	CASSATISSYNEQFF
TRBV27	.	TRBJ2-6	.	TGTGCCAGCAGTTCACACCGATCTGGGGCCAACGTCCTGACTTTC	CASSSHRSGANVLTF
TRBV27	.	TRBJ2-2	TRBD2	TGTGCCAGCAGTTCACCGGGACTAGCGGGAGGCAACACCGGGGAGCTGTTTTTT	CASSSPGLAGGNTGELFF